The 8 T cell receptor beta chains listed next were all sequenced from one sample in a study of T cells expressing NK-cell markers. Each CDR3 protein gets one entry in TCRdb, which reprocessed the 5' RACE reads and gives no DNA. Reported are roughly 390,000 distinct CDR3 sequences; the ten largest clones contain around 5.3%. The sample consisted of blood T cells: a sorted CD56 or NKG2C T cell subset, CD4+ or CD8+ T cells, or bulk PBMC T cells (not recorded which). The receptors stem from a man between 18 and 69 years old in good health.

The chain employs TRBV5-4 and TRBJ2-7; TCRdb reports TRBD1, a call that lacks DNA to check it against. The CDR3 is 16 residues long. Germline loops: CDR1 SGHNT, CDR2 YYREEE (reference sequence). The CDR3 sequence: CASSYRVGQGFYEQYF. The entire variable domain, with the rest obtained from reference TRBV5-4 and TRBJ2-7, is as follows: ETGVTQSPTHLIKTRGQQVTLRCSSQSGHNTVSWYQQALGQGPQFIFQYYREEENGRGNFPPRFSGLQFPNYSSELNVNALELDDSALYLCASSYRVGQGFYEQYFGPGTRLTVT.

This chain uses TRBV6-1 with TRBJ2-2; the TCRdb D gene call, TRBD2, has no DNA to confirm it. There are 16 residues in the CDR3. CDR1 and CDR2 (germline): MNHNS, SASEGT. The CDR3 loop reads CASSVYGSGDTGELFF.

This chain links TRBV4-1 with TRBJ2-5; TCRdb names TRBD1, which stays unverified in the absence of DNA. The CDR3 has 16 amino acids. Per the germline V gene, CDR1 is MGHRA and CDR2 is YSYEKL. CDR3 amino acids: CASSQVWTGVLETQYF.

V is TRBV20-1 and J is TRBJ2-1; TCRdb's D call, TRBD1, is unchecked because there is no DNA. This CDR3 is 14 amino acids long. The V gene's germline CDR1 is DFQATT and CDR2 SNEGSKA (reference sequence). This chain's CDR3 is CSAFVPGRGVPQFF.

This CDR3 reads CASRTGSGELFF. V gene TRBV12-3 or TRBV12-4 combines with J gene TRBJ2-2; TCRdb calls TRBD1, which cannot be checked without DNA. The CDR3 spans 12 residues.

The chain carries TRBV18 and TRBJ2-1; TCRdb lists TRBD2, though no DNA is available to test this call. The CDR3 runs to 15 residues. Germline V CDR1 and CDR2: KGHSH, LQKENI. The CDR3 loop is CASSPKRGGYNEQFF. Drawing the rest from reference TRBV18 and TRBJ2-1, the complete variable domain is NAGVMQNPRHLVRRRGQEARLRCSPMKGHSHVYWYRQLPEEGLKFMVYLQKENIIDESGMPKERFSAEFPKEGPSILRIQQVVRGDSAAYFCASSPKRGGYNEQFFGPGTRLTVL.

The genes are TRBV15 and TRBJ1-1. This CDR3 is built from 14 residues. Germline V gives CDR1 LNHNV, CDR2 YYDKDF (reference sequence). The chain's CDR3 is CATSRVGWSGEAFF.

CDR3 loop: CASSHSCPGAGFF. The rearrangement links TRBV23-1 to TRBJ2-1; TCRdb lists TRBD1, though no DNA is available to test this call. TRBV23-1 is known as an ORF, though its function is uncertain. This CDR3 spans 13 amino acids.